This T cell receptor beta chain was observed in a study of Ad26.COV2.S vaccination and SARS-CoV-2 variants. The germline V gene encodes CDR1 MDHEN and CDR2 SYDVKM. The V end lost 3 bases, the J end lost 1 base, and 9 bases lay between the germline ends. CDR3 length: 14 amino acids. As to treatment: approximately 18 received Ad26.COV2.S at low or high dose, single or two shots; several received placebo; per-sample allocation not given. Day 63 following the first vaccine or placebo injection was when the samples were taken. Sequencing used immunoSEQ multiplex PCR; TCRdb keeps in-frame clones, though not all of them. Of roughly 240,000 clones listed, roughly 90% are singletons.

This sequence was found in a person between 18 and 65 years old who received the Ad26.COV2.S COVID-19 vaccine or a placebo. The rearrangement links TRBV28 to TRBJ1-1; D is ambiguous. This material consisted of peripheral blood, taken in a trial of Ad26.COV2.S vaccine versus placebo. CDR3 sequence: CASSFWNENTEAFF. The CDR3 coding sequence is TGTGCCAGCAGTTTCTGGAACGAGAACACTGAAGCTTTCTTT.